These 11 T cell receptor beta chains share one sample of origin, sequenced in a study of shared clonotypes between healthy human individuals. Produced via immunoSEQ multiplex PCR; TCRdb's table is partial and in-frame only. Among over 2 million clones listed, less than 95% were seen once. The naive CD8 subset, CD45RO-negative cells positively selected for CCR7, excluded terminally differentiated effector memory CD45RA+ cells. Sequenced input: naive CD8+ T cells sorted from blood. These receptors originate from a man aged 18 to 30 in good health.

The chain recombines TRBV27 with TRBJ2-1, with TRBD2 identical over 8 bases. V shed 5 bases and J 2 bases; nucleotides not matched to a gene: 5. The CDR3 consists of 15 residues. Germline values: CDR1 MNHEY, CDR2 SMNVEV (reference sequence). The chain's CDR3 is CASSRAGGPYNEQFF. In DNA, the CDR3 is TGTGCCAGCAGTCGGGCGGGGGGACCCTACAATGAGCAGTTCTTC.

The V call is TRBV7-9, the J call TRBJ2-1, with 13 nucleotides matching TRBD2. V shed 4 bases and J 4 bases; nucleotides not matched to a gene: 4. Germline V gene lookup returns CDR1 SEHNR and CDR2 FQNEAQ (reference sequence). The CDR3 totals 16 residues. The CDR3 DNA follows: TGTGCCAGCAGCTCGTTACTAGCGGGGGGGTACAATGAGCAGTTCTTC. Translated: CASSSLLAGGYNEQFF.

Regarding this clone: This same CDR3 is encoded by further DNA sequences in the sample. The V and J genes are TRBV27 and TRBJ2-7, with D possibly matching TRBD1 (6 bases). V was pared by 5 bases and J by 2 bases, with 13 bases between. The CDR3 contains 14 residues. Looked up from germline, CDR1 is MNHEY and CDR2 is SMNVEV (reference sequence). The CDR3 DNA reads TGTGCCAGCAGTCCCCGACAGGATCCCTACGAGCAGTACTTC. Encoded protein: CASSPRQDPYEQYF.

This chain uses TRBV29-1 with TRBJ2-5, with TRBD1 matching over 8 bases. J gave up 3 bases and V 7 bases, and 13 bases lay outside the gene matches. This CDR3 comprises 15 residues. Germline CDR1 is SQVTM and CDR2 is ANQGSEA. CDR3 coding DNA: TGCAGCGCATATTTCAGGGACAGGAGTAAAGAGACCCAGTACTTC. Protein sequence: CSAYFRDRSKETQYF.

The V gene is TRBV4-1, the J gene TRBJ2-1; D not resolved. The V gene lost 8 bases and the J gene lost 2 bases, with 13 bases spanning the gap. The CDR3 consists of 14 residues. Germline assignment: CDR1 MGHRA and CDR2 YSYEKL. This CDR3 is CASSQASAYNEQFF. The CDR3 DNA is TGCGCCAGCTCCCAGGCGAGCGCCTACAATGAGCAGTTCTTC.

The chain combines TRBV7-2 with TRBJ1-4, with 9 positions matching TRBD1. CDR1 and CDR2 (germline): SGHTA, FQGNSA. Losses at the gene ends were 5 bases for V and 5 bases for J; bases not matched to a gene: 3. The CDR3 spans 14 residues. CDR3 DNA sequence: TGTGCCAGCAGCATCGGGACAGGGAATGAAAAACTGTTTTTT. Translation gives CASSIGTGNEKLFF.

This chain joins TRBV9 and TRBJ2-7, with a weak D call TRBD2 (5 bases). Germline loops: CDR1 SGDLS, CDR2 YYNGEE. V gave up 0 bases and J gave up 7 bases, with 11 bases separating them. The CDR3 loop spans 13 amino acids. CDR3 amino acids: CASSVDAPGEQYF. The CDR3 nucleotides are TGTGCCAGCAGCGTAGACGCACCGGGGGAGCAGTACTTC.

V gene TRBV7-9 combines with J gene TRBJ2-1; 10 bases map to TRBD1. This CDR3 spans 15 amino acids. Germline CDR1 reads SEHNR; CDR2 reads FQNEAQ (reference sequence). With V trimmed by 5 bases and J by 7 bases, 8 bases remained unmatched. CDR3 loop: CASSLGQGVKNEQFF. In DNA, the CDR3 is TGTGCCAGCAGCCTCGGACAGGGGGTTAAAAATGAGCAGTTCTTC. The whole variable domain, filled in from reference TRBV7-9 and TRBJ2-1, reads DTGVSQNPRHKITKRGQNVTFRCDPISEHNRLYWYRQTLGQGPEFLTYFQNEAQLEKSRLLSDRFSAERPKGSFSTLEIQRTEQGDSAMYLCASSLGQGVKNEQFFGPGTRLTVL.

J is TRBJ2-7 and V is TRBV27, with 7 bases matching TRBD2. CDR1 and CDR2 (germline): MNHEY, SMNVEV (reference sequence). V gave up 2 bases and J gave up 0 bases; unmatched junction bases: 4. CDR3 length: 15 amino acids. The chain's CDR3 is CASSLKWEGSYEQYF. The CDR3, as DNA: TGTGCCAGCAGTTTAAAGTGGGAGGGCTCCTACGAGCAGTACTTC.

This sequence joins TRBV6-1 and TRBJ1-4; 10 bases match TRBD1. The ends lost 0 bases at V and 1 base at J; junction bases unmatched: 11. CDR1 MNHNS and CDR2 SASEGT come from the germline V gene. This CDR3 is 20 amino acids long. The CDR3 nucleotides are TGTGCCAGCAGTGAAGCCAGGACAGGGGGAGGTGGAGGAACTAATGAAAAACTGTTTTTT. Translated, it gives CASSEARTGGGGGTNEKLFF.

The chain joins TRBV11-2 to TRBJ1-3, with D uncertain. Deletions cut 0 bases from V and 0 bases from J, with 12 bases between. The V gene's germline CDR1 is SGHAT and CDR2 FQNNGV. The CDR3 is made up of 17 amino acids. CDR3 loop: CASSLEPGIFSGNTIYF. The CDR3 region has the DNA TGTGCCAGCAGCTTAGAACCGGGTATCTTCTCTGGAAACACCATATATTTT.